This T cell receptor beta chain was profiled in a study of cytomegalovirus exposure and HLA in healthy donors. The length of the CDR3 is 22 residues. Germline trimming cut 2 bases from V and 2 bases from J; bases unmatched to any gene: 20. A multiplex PCR was run with 60 Vbeta primers and 13 Jbeta primers. The repertoire was sequenced with immunoSEQ multiplex PCR; TCRdb's copy has only in-frame clones and lacks some. The table includes under 200,000 clones, 80% to 90% detected once. Findings of the study overall: With DRB1 most and HLA-C fewest, TCR association rates differed between HLA loci in a later analysis.

A word on this clone: Its antigen is undetermined.

The specimen sequenced was PBMCs. The TCR was taken from a man younger than 35 in good health and CMV-seropositive. The chain links TRBV23-1 to TRBJ2-5; TRBD2 matches at 13 bases. TRBV23-1 has ORF status, its function being uncertain. This CDR3 is CASSQVRRTSGGQSTEQETQYF. DNA of the CDR3: TGCGCCAGCAGTCAAGTCCGGAGGACTAGCGGGGGCCAATCGACAGAACAAGAGACCCAGTACTTC.